The text below deals with one T cell receptor (beta chain). This sample was included in a study of T cell changes during pregnancy in multiple sclerosis. Assay: immunoSEQ multiplex PCR; the TCRdb copy retains only in-frame clones and omits some. Seen here are 40,000 to 55,000 clones, 92% observed once, and the top ten hold 0.52%. The germline V gene encodes CDR1 MNHNS and CDR2 SASEGT. Trimming pared 1 base from V and 7 bases from J, leaving 13 bases between. The CDR3 has 15 amino acids. This chain uses TRBV6-1 with TRBJ1-4, with unresolved D. This TCR derives from a female donor with multiple sclerosis, enrolled in a pregnancy study. This material consisted of CD4+ T cells from peripheral blood mononuclear cells, taken in the third trimester of pregnancy. The CDR3 spells CASSEGAEGSEKLFF. CDR3 sequence (DNA): TGTGCCAGCAGTGAAGGGGCGGAGGGAAGTGAAAAACTGTTTTTT.